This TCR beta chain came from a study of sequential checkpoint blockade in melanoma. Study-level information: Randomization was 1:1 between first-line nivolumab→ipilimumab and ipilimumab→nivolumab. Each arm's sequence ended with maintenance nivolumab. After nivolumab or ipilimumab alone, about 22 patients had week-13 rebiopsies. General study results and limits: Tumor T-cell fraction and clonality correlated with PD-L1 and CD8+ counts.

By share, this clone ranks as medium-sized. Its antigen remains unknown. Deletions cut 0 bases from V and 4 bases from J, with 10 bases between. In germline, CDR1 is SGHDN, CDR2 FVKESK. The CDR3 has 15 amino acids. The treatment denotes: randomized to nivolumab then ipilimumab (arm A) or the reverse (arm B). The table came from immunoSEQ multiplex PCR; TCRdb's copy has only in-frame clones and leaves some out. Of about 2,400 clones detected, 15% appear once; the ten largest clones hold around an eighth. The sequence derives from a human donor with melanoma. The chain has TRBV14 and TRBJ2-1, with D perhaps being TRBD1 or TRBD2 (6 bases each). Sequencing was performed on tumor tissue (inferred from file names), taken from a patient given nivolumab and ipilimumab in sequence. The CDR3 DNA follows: TGTGCCAGCAGCCAAGAAATAGGGGGGTACAATGAGCAGTTCTTC. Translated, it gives CASSQEIGGYNEQFF.